This TCR beta chain was recovered during a study of spatial heterogeneity in lung cancer. On the study more broadly: A unique TCR and UMI combination showed up more than ten times in raw reads, on average.

This sample's time point: sample taken at primary tumor resection. The study sequenced unsorted whole RNA from tumor, nontumor lung or frozen PBMC. There are a few counts of this clonotype. Antigen specificity is unknown. Study-level points and caveats: Circulating ubiquitous expanded tumor TCRs were observed more frequently at resection than at follow-up.

Individual TCR cDNA molecules each bore their own unique molecular identifier. TCRdb analysed the 5' RACE reads with MiXCR anew, one entry per CDR3 protein. The data contain nearly 50,000 distinct CDR3 sequences, 6.5% to 8% of them seen just once; the ten biggest clones take up about 13%. This TCR was sampled from a female donor with early-stage non-small cell lung cancer. Sample: PBMCs, taken at surgery.

The DNA for the CDR3 is TGTGCCAGCAGCTTCGGCAGGGACTCACCCCTCCACTTT. Protein: CASSFGRDSPLHF. The V and J genes are TRBV11-2 and TRBJ1-6; the D gene is possibly TRBD1 (5 bases). V was shortened by 3 bases and J by 10 bases, with 10 bases between the two germline ends. This CDR3 has 13 amino acids. Germline V gene sequence: CDR1 SGHAT, CDR2 FQNNGV.